Listed below are T cell receptor beta chains from one sample, sequenced in a study of T cell responses to AZD1222 COVID-19 vaccine. Sequencing used immunoSEQ multiplex PCR; TCRdb keeps in-frame clones, though not all of them. Of roughly 120,000 clones listed, about 88% were seen once; the top ten hold less than 4%. The specimen comprised peripheral blood, sampled 28 days after the second AZD1222 dose. Source of these receptors: an adult who received the AZD1222 COVID-19 vaccine. CDR3s include the opening cysteine and the closing phenylalanine or tryptophan. D genes are given only for firm matches. Clone sizes are given selectively: once, few, many, or a class where the clone is expanded.

TGTGCCAGCAGCCCAGGACGGGACCTAGCCAAAAACATTCAGTACTTC CASSPGRDLAKNIQYF 16 TRBJ2-4 . TRBV7-8 .
TGCAGTGCTAGTCTGGGGGAAGTGAAACAGCCCCAGCATTTT CSASLGEVKQPQHF 14 TRBJ1-5 . TRBV20-1 .
TGTGCCAGCAGTTTAAGTCACACCATATATTTT CASSLSHTIYF 11 TRBJ1-3 . TRBV12-3/TRBV12-4 .
TGTGCCAGCAGCCAAGGGTTAGGCTCCTACGAGCAGTACTTC CASSQGLGSYEQYF 14 TRBJ2-7 . TRBV3-1/TRBV3-2 .
TGTGCCAGCAGCTTAGTACGGGTCTTGGCGGCGGACACCATATATTTT CASSLVRVLAADTIYF 16 TRBJ1-3 . TRBV7-8 .
TGTGCCTTTCCCACCGGGACTTCGAACACCGGGGAGCTGTTTTTT CAFPTGTSNTGELFF 15 TRBJ2-2 once TRBV5-4 .
TGTGCCATCAACGGACAGGGACAAGAGACCCAGTACTTC CAINGQGQETQYF 13 TRBJ2-5 . TRBV10-3 TRBD1
TGTGCCAGCAGTGAATCGGCCTACGAGCAGTACTTC CASSESAYEQYF 12 TRBJ2-7 once TRBV25-1 .
TGTGCCATCACAGGGGCGCTTTCCCAGCCCCAGCATTTT CAITGALSQPQHF 13 TRBJ1-5 . TRBV10-3 .
TGTGCCAGCAGTTACTCCGGGTCGAATCAGCCCCAGCATTTT CASSYSGSNQPQHF 14 TRBJ1-5 once TRBV6-2/TRBV6-3 .
TGCGCCAGCAGCCCAAGGGAGGGCGCGGTAGAAAACACCGGGGAGCTGTTTTTT CASSPREGAVENTGELFF 18 TRBJ2-2 . TRBV4-3 TRBD2
TGCGCCAGCAGCATAGGGACAGGCGGGTCCTATAATTCACCCCTCCACTTT CASSIGTGGSYNSPLHF 17 TRBJ1-6 . TRBV5-1 TRBD1
TGCGCCAGCAGCTTGGGGACAGTCCAAGAGACCCAGTACTTC CASSLGTVQETQYF 14 TRBJ2-5 few TRBV5-1 .
TGTGCCAGCAGAACGACAGGAATGAACACTGAAGCTTTCTTT CASRTTGMNTEAFF 14 TRBJ1-1 . TRBV28 .
TGTGCCAGCAGGTACGGGGGGGGCGCCGACACTGAAGCTTTCTTT CASRYGGGADTEAFF 15 TRBJ1-1 . TRBV13 .
TGTGCCAGCAGGGGGGGAAAAGAGACCCAGTACTTC CASRGGKETQYF 12 TRBJ2-5 . TRBV6-5 .
TGTGCCAGCAGACCCACCGGGGGCGCGACTGAAGCTTTCTTT CASRPTGGATEAFF 14 TRBJ1-1 . TRBV7-2 .
TGTGCCAGCAGTTTTCGGGAGGTCAAGTTCTTC CASSFREVKFF 11 TRBJ2-1 . TRBV6-2/TRBV6-3 TRBD2
TGTGCCAGCAGTTTAGACGAGATGTGGTACGGCTACACCTTC CASSLDEMWYGYTF 14 TRBJ1-2 . TRBV6-2/TRBV6-3 .
TGTGCCAGCAGTTACTCTGACAGGTCCCAAGAGACCCAGTACTTC CASSYSDRSQETQYF 15 TRBJ2-5 . TRBV6-5 .
TGTGCCAGCAGGCCGACTAGCGGGGAATACAATGAGCAGTTCTTC CASRPTSGEYNEQFF 15 TRBJ2-1 few TRBV28 TRBD2
TGTGCCAGCAGTGAAGGGACTAGCGGGAGCTACGAGCAGTACTTC CASSEGTSGSYEQYF 15 TRBJ2-7 . TRBV6-1 TRBD2
TGTGCCACCAGCATGAGCCCTTTGAAGGGGGGAAGCTCCTACGAGCAGTACTTC CATSMSPLKGGSSYEQYF 18 TRBJ2-7 . TRBV15 .
TGTGCCAGCGCCGGACAGGGGGGGAATTCACCCCTCCACTTT CASAGQGGNSPLHF 14 TRBJ1-6 . TRBV25-1 TRBD1
TGTGCCAGCAGCTCCCCTAGCGGGAGCCCCGATGAGCAGTTCTTC CASSSPSGSPDEQFF 15 TRBJ2-1 . TRBV28 TRBD2
TGTGCCAGCAGCCGAGCACAGGGGGCGGAAGCTTTCTTT CASSRAQGAEAFF 13 TRBJ1-1 . TRBV3-1/TRBV3-2 TRBD1
TGTGCCAGCAGCTTCTCTGGCGGGAGCTCCTACAATGAGCAGTTCTTC CASSFSGGSSYNEQFF 16 TRBJ2-1 . TRBV7-9 TRBD2
TGTGCCAGCACTCCCCCTAGCGGGGGGGGATACAATGAGCAGTTCTTC CASTPPSGGGYNEQFF 16 TRBJ2-1 . TRBV13 TRBD2
TGTGCCACCAGTGACCAGTCAGGACCGGCAGATACGCAGTATTTT CATSDQSGPADTQYF 15 TRBJ2-3 . TRBV24-1 .
TGTGCCACCAGTGATTTCGGGAATCAGCCCCAGCATTTT CATSDFGNQPQHF 13 TRBJ1-5 . TRBV24-1 .
TGTGCCTGGAGTGTGATGGGGCTCGAGCAGTACTTC CAWSVMGLEQYF 12 TRBJ2-7 . TRBV30 .
TGCAGCGTTGGGGCAGTGAATCAGCCCCAGCATTTT CSVGAVNQPQHF 12 TRBJ1-5 . TRBV29-1 .
TGTGCCAGTAGTATTTTCCCCGGGGAGCTGTTTTTT CASSIFPGELFF 12 TRBJ2-2 . TRBV19 .
TGTGCCAGCGGACTGCCGTCCTCTGGAAACACCATATATTTT CASGLPSSGNTIYF 14 TRBJ1-3 . TRBV5-6 .
TGTGCCAGCAGCTTGGGAGTTCCCTCTGGAAACACCATATATTTT CASSLGVPSGNTIYF 15 TRBJ1-3 . TRBV5-5 .
TGTGCCAGCAGTTTATCGGGACAGGGAGAGGGCGTGAACACTGAAGCTTTCTTT CASSLSGQGEGVNTEAFF 18 TRBJ1-1 once TRBV27 TRBD1
TGTGCCAGCAGCGACGGGACCGAGAGCTCTGGGGCCAACGTCCTGACTTTC CASSDGTESSGANVLTF 17 TRBJ2-6 . TRBV11-2 .
TGTGCCACCAGGAAGAGACAGGGAAACTATGGCTACACCTTC CATRKRQGNYGYTF 14 TRBJ1-2 . TRBV15 TRBD1
TGTGCCTGGAATACAGGGGGCACCGAGACCCAGTACTTC CAWNTGGTETQYF 13 TRBJ2-5 . TRBV30 TRBD1
TGCGCCAGCAGCATGGGACAGGGAAATGAAAAACTGTTTTTT CASSMGQGNEKLFF 14 TRBJ1-4 . TRBV5-1 TRBD1
TGCGCCAGCAGCTTGGGGAAAGGACAGGGTGGGTCTTGGTCACCCCTCCACTTT CASSLGKGQGGSWSPLHF 18 TRBJ1-6 . TRBV5-1 TRBD1
TGCGCCAGCAGCCAAGAACCGGGACAGTCTGCCGGCTACACCTTC CASSQEPGQSAGYTF 15 TRBJ1-2 few TRBV4-1 TRBD1
TGTGCCAGCAGCTTAGTGACAGGGGCTATGAACACTGAAGCTTTCTTT CASSLVTGAMNTEAFF 16 TRBJ1-1 . TRBV7-6 TRBD1
TGTGCCAGCAGTGAATATTTCGACGGGAATTCACCCCTCCACTTT CASSEYFDGNSPLHF 15 TRBJ1-6 . TRBV25-1 .
TGTGCCAGCAGCTCGTGGACCGGGACAGGGGGGAGCAATCAGCCCCAGCATTTT CASSSWTGTGGSNQPQHF 18 TRBJ1-5 once TRBV5-6 TRBD1
TGCAGCGTCGTGATCAGGGGGCAGTCTAATGAAAAACTGTTTTTT CSVVIRGQSNEKLFF 15 TRBJ1-4 . TRBV29-1 TRBD1
TGTGCCACCAACAGGGGAGTATCCAATGAGCAGTTCTTC CATNRGVSNEQFF 13 TRBJ2-1 . TRBV19 TRBD1
TGTGCCATCATAGCGACCTACAATGAGCAGTTCTTC CAIIATYNEQFF 12 TRBJ2-1 few TRBV7-2 .
TGTGCCAGCAGCCAACGCCTAGCGGGGGGGTCGGCCTACGAGCAGTACTTC CASSQRLAGGSAYEQYF 17 TRBJ2-7 . TRBV3-1/TRBV3-2 TRBD2
TGTGCCAGCACCCCGGACACGAACACTGAAGCTTTCTTT CASTPDTNTEAFF 13 TRBJ1-1 . TRBV6-5 .
TGTGCCAGCAGCCTGAACTACGAGCAGTACTTC CASSLNYEQYF 11 TRBJ2-7 . TRBV7-9 .
TGCAGTGCTGTTAGCACTGAAGCTTTCTTT CSAVSTEAFF 10 TRBJ1-1 . TRBV20-1 .
TGTGCCACCAGTGCCGCAGACAGGGGGCCCACCGGGGAGCTGTTTTTT CATSAADRGPTGELFF 16 TRBJ2-2 . TRBV24-1 TRBD1